The clone carrying this TCR beta chain occurred a few times. The target antigen is unknown. The record originates from a study of T-cell reconstitution after alpha-beta-depleted transplantation in children. General study results and limits: Reportedly, only several hundred clones from non-depleted graft cells drove alpha-beta T-cell counts at about two months. It was surviving recipient T cells and thymic progenitors that gave some patients high TCRbeta diversity at day 60. One year post-transplant, T-cell counts and diversity were largely derived from T cells produced anew.

Per germline, CDR1 SGHRS and CDR2 YFSETQ. The CDR3 runs to 12 residues. V was shortened by 4 bases and J by 5 bases, with 9 bases between the two germline ends. Preparing the TCRbeta library involved the use of unique molecular identifiers. TCRdb reprocessed the PCR reads via MiXCR and lists one record per CDR3 protein. Of about a million distinct CDR3 sequences in the sample, around 30% are singletons; the top ten hold more than 25%. J is TRBJ1-1 and V is TRBV5-1; D is uncertain. Here the sequenced sample was PBMCs, mostly from graft donor cells, taken 360 days after TCRalphabeta/CD19-depleted stem cell transplant. This TCR was sampled from a boy younger than two who had a stem cell transplant for SCID, so the T cells may come from the graft donor. The CDR3 protein is CASSEMGTEAFF. In DNA, the CDR3 is TGCGCCAGCAGCGAGATGGGGACTGAAGCTTTCTTT.